What follows is one T cell receptor (beta chain) and its context. Its antigen is not yet known. Mismatch with germline at one junction end may stem from a read error. A constant-region primer and ProtoScript II reverse transcriptase were used to reverse-transcribe TCRbeta-specific cDNA from roughly 480 ng total RNA. TCRbeta libraries were built with three nested multiplex PCR rounds, a slightly modified ARM-PCR procedure. The first two PCR rounds used multiplex TRBV1-TRBV30 forward primers with a Cbeta reverse primer, each for 10 to 11 cycles. Sample barcodes and Illumina adapters were attached in a final 25-cycle PCR using Deep VentR polymerase. Before sequencing, amplicons of 200-500 bp were purified from gel using a QIAquick gel extraction kit. An Illumina HiSeq 2500 was used to sequence the TCRbeta amplicons, generating 250-bp paired-end reads. From the authors' description of their analysis: Trimmomatic v0.33 was used to quality-trim the reads, and FLASH v1.2.11 was used to merge paired reads so that full CDR3 sequences could be recovered. V, D and J germline segments were assigned to the rearranged TCRbeta sequences by MiGEC v1.2.1b. VDJtools v1.0.0 computed clonotype statistics and Shannon-Wiener diversity indices. Except for diversity analysis, only each sample's 250 most abundant clonotypes were used in subsequent analyses to reduce sampling bias. TCRdb reran the public reads through fastp at Q25 and MiXCR, keeping productive beta chains. Each CDR3 protein gets just one entry, which takes the most common genes and DNA from the rows behind it. The V and J calls, along with clone size, are taken from TCRdb and not from the paper's own processing. Recorded for this sample are fewer than 350,000 distinct CDR3 sequences; 50% to 70% of them occurred a single time. About 9.4% of the sample comes from the top ten.

Blood RNA was extracted from unsorted whole blood using TRIzol reagent, and germline DNA was obtained with the DNeasy Blood & Tissue kit. At the time of sampling, the patients had chronic HBV infection and had not received any treatment. About 4 milliliters of peripheral blood were collected into K2EDTA tubes before surgery. The data are from a study of tumor-infiltrating lymphocytes in primary liver carcinoma (dated by TCRdb to 2016 to 2017). Regarding the study in general: Four to six patients with histopathologically diagnosed primary liver carcinoma underwent surgical resection in China between November 2015 and early 2016. The five patients, three men and two women aged 30 to 69 years, had hepatocellular carcinoma (four) or combined HCC and intrahepatic cholangiocarcinoma (one). The five patients had tumors staged T1-T3 N0M0, with maximum diameters ranging from 4.2 to 10 cm. Each sample produced roughly 3.5 to 7.13 million productive TCRbeta reads, and read depth showed no significant difference between tissue types. TCRbeta repertoire sequencing, expression microarrays and whole-exome sequencing were combined in the study across five regions of each liver tumor, with adjacent normal tissue and blood also included. TCRbeta repertoire sequencing covered 35 or so specimens from 5 patients: around 25 tumor regions, 5 adjacent noncancerous liver tissues and 5 peripheral blood samples. Repertoires from technical replicates were highly reproducible, with mean shared-clone rates roughly 0.9 and correlation coefficients above 0.95.

Its CDR3 holds 14 amino acids, cysteine through phenylalanine. Only the CDR3 DNA stays, 42 bases, in frame from base 1. Per the germline V gene, MNHNS is the CDR1 and SASEGT is the CDR2. On the study overall, not on this receptor specifically: Comparison of CD4+ and CD8+ T cell repertoires was precluded by the use of bulk unsorted samples. Only the TCR beta chain was sequenced, which likely underestimates true repertoire diversity because unpaired alpha chains were not captured. Only five or six patients were included in the study, and the authors note that the findings should be validated in a larger study. A significantly larger repertoire fraction was made up by the top 250 clones in tumors than in blood (p = 0.039). Pairs of tumor regions showed greater repertoire overlap (mean 36%) than tumor-adjacent pairs (roughly 17%) or tumor-blood pairs (approximately 15%), which is consistent with antigen-driven expansion.

This TCR was sampled from a man aged 40-50 years with primary liver carcinoma and hepatitis B virus infection. Rearrangement joined TRBV6-1 to TRBJ2-5; D gene: possibly TRBD1, on 6 matching bases. Input material: peripheral blood. The CDR3 region has the sequence CANSNSGTKETQCF. The DNA sequence reads TGTGCCAACAGTAATTCCGGGACAAAAGAGACCCAGTGCTTC.